This TCR beta chain is from a study of T-cell reconstitution after alpha-beta-depleted transplantation in children. The table lists this clonotype with many counts. No antigen is known for it. Preparing the TCRbeta library involved the use of unique molecular identifiers. TCRdb reprocessed the PCR reads via MiXCR and lists one record per CDR3 protein. Of 440,000 or so distinct CDR3 sequences in the sample, about 40% are singletons; the top ten hold 25% to 30%. General study results and limits: For some patients, TCRbeta diversity was high at day 60 because of recipient T cells and thymic progenitors that survived. Reported findings indicate that, about two months after transplant, alpha-beta T cells came from several hundred expanded clones, which were derived from non-depleted graft cells. T-cell counts and diversity were attributed mostly to newly produced T cells one year after transplant.

This CDR3 has 15 amino acids. Unmatched junction bases numbered 9, after V lost 0 bases and J lost 7 bases. In germline, CDR1 is LGHNA, CDR2 YNFKEQ. The sequences come from PBMCs, collected before TCRalphabeta/CD19-depleted stem cell transplant. This clonotype was obtained from a girl under 10 years old with aplastic anemia, due to receive a stem cell transplant. This rearrangement joins TRBV4-2 to TRBJ2-7, with 7 bases identical to TRBD2. CDR3 in DNA: TGTGCCAGCAGCCAAGATGCGACTAGCTCAGGGGAGCAGTACTTC. As protein: CASSQDATSSGEQYF.